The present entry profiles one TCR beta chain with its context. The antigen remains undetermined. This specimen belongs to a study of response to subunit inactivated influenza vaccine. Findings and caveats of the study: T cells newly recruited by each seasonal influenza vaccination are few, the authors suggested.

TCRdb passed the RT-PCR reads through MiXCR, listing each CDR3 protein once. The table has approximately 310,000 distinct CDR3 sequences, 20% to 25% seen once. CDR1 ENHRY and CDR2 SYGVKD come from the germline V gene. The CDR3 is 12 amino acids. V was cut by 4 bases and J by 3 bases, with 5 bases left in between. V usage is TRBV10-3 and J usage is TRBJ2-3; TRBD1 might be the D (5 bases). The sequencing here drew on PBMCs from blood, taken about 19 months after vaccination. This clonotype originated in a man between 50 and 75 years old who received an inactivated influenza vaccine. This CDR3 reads CAISAGTDTQYF. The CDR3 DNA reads TGTGCCATCAGTGCAGGGACAGATACGCAGTATTTT.